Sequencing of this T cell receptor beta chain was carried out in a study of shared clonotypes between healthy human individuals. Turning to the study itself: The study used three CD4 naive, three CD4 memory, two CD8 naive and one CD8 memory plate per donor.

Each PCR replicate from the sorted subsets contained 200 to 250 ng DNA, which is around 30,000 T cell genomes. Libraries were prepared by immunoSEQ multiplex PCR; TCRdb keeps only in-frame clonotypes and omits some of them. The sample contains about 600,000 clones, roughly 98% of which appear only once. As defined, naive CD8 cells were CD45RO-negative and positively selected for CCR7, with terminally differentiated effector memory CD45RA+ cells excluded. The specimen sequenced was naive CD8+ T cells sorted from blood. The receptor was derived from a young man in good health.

The CDR3 here is CSVERILGSDEQFF. In DNA, the CDR3 is TGCAGCGTTGAACGTATTCTCGGGTCAGATGAGCAGTTCTTC. V is TRBV29-1 and J is TRBJ2-1; D is unclear. Trimming shortened V by 2 bases and J by 8 bases, and 16 bases separated the two germline ends. From germline, CDR1 is SQVTM and CDR2 ANQGSEA. CDR3 length equals 14 residues.